These 29 T cell receptor beta chains share one sample of origin, sequenced in a study of T cells in localized non-small cell lung cancer. Using immunoSEQ multiplex PCR, the repertoire was profiled, and TCRdb retains in-frame clones only, with some absent. Of tens of thousands of clones in the sample, approximately 85% were seen once. Here the sequenced sample was peripheral blood, taken before any cancer treatment. Receptor source: a female donor over 55 with stage I lung adenocarcinoma.

This chain joins TRBV19 and TRBJ1-4; D unclear. V gave up 6 bases and J gave up 11 bases, with 19 bases separating them. CDR1 LNHDA and CDR2 SQIVND come from the germline V gene (reference sequence). The CDR3 runs to 14 residues. The CDR3 DNA is TGTGCCAGTAGACAACTGGGCGTCTCCGGGAAACTGTTTTTT. Translation gives CASRQLGVSGKLFF.

The rearrangement links TRBV6-1 to TRBJ1-6; D is unresolved. The CDR3 loop spans 15 amino acids. V was clipped by 5 bases and J by 6 bases, with 14 bases between them. Germline loops: CDR1 MNHNS, CDR2 SASEGT. CDR3 DNA: TGTGCCAGCAGTCAGGAGTCCCTTACTAATTCACCCCTCCACTTT. Translated, it gives CASSQESLTNSPLHF.

V is TRBV2 and J is TRBJ2-7, with a possible D match to TRBD1 (6 bases). Germline loops: CDR1 SNHLY, CDR2 FYNNEI. The CDR3 runs 12 residues. With 8 bases removed from V and 3 bases from J, the gap between germline ends came to 11 bases. The CDR3 sequence is CASGQRNYEQYF. The CDR3 coding sequence is TGTGCCAGCGGACAGAGAAACTACGAGCAGTACTTC.

This chain links TRBV30 with TRBJ2-5, with 14 bases matching TRBD2. Germline V gene data show CDR1 as GTSNPN and CDR2 as SVGIG (reference sequence). V trimming: 4 bases; J trimming: 4 bases; junction bases outside the gene matches: 5. The CDR3 loop spans 15 amino acids. CDR3 nucleotides: TGTGCCTGGACCCCGACTAGCGGGAGGGGAGAGACCCAGTACTTC. Translating it yields CAWTPTSGRGETQYF.

Only one count was recorded for this clone. The chain combines TRBV5-6 with TRBJ2-7; TRBD1 aligns across 7 bases. Trimming at V came to 4 bases and at J to 2 bases, leaving 6 bases not matched to a gene. There are 14 residues in the CDR3. Germline CDR1 is SGHDT and CDR2 is YYEEEE. In DNA form, the CDR3 reads TGTGCCAGCAGCCTACAGGGGCTAACCTACGAGCAGTACTTC. Its protein product is CASSLQGLTYEQYF.

The V call is TRBV7-3, the J call TRBJ2-3; TRBD2 agrees at 11 bases. The CDR3 has 14 residues. With 2 bases clipped from V and 7 bases from J, the junction kept 2 bases outside the gene matches. Per germline, CDR1 SGHTA and CDR2 FQGTGA. The CDR3 bases are TGTGCCAGCAGCTTAGCTAGCGGGAGGAATACGCAGTATTTT. This encodes CASSLASGRNTQYF.

This chain uses TRBV6-5 with TRBJ2-1; D uncertain. CDR1 and CDR2 from the germline V gene are MNHEY and SVGAGI. Trimming removed 5 bases at V and 5 bases at J, with 4 bases between. CDR3 length: 11 amino acids. Here the CDR3 DNA reads TGTGCCAGCAGTCCCCACAATGAGCAGTTCTTC. Protein product: CASSPHNEQFF.

The genes are TRBV11-3 and TRBJ1-1; D gene uncertain. CDR1 is SGHNT, CDR2 YENEEA, per germline. Trimming left V 1 base short and J 7 bases short, with 10 bases between. The CDR3 contains 13 residues. CDR3 coding DNA: TGTGCCAGCAGCTTAGGACCGGGTAGTGAAGCTTTCTTT. Translated: CASSLGPGSEAFF.

In its sample, this clone was seen once. The chain combines TRBV7-9 with TRBJ2-1; 7 bases match TRBD2. V lost 1 base to trimming and J lost 5 bases; unmatched junction nucleotides: 2. From germline, CDR1 is SEHNR and CDR2 FQNEAQ (reference sequence). The CDR3 has 14 residues. CDR3 region: CASSLGGRDNEQFF. The CDR3, as DNA: TGTGCCAGCAGCTTAGGGGGGAGGGACAATGAGCAGTTCTTC.

This clone was observed a single time. The gene calls are TRBV6-6 and TRBJ1-4, with a weak D call TRBD1 (6 bases). CDR3 length: 13 amino acids. Between the trimmed V and J ends, which lost 8 bases and 8 bases, there was a span of 15 bases. Looked up from germline, CDR1 is MNHNY and CDR2 is SVGAGI (reference sequence). This CDR3 reads CASLGGVREKLFF. Here the CDR3 DNA reads TGTGCCAGCCTCGGGGGCGTAAGAGAAAAACTGTTTTTT.

V gene TRBV30 combines with J gene TRBJ2-2, with D maybe TRBD1 (5 bases). CDR1 and CDR2 (germline): GTSNPN, SVGIG (reference sequence). CDR3 length equals 13 residues. V lost 3 bases, J lost 2 bases, and 7 bases lay in between. This CDR3 reads CAWRRTNTGELFF. In DNA, the CDR3 is TGTGCCTGGAGGCGGACAAACACCGGGGAGCTGTTTTTT.

The chain carries TRBV19 and TRBJ1-2; D remains ambiguous. Trimming took 8 bases from V and 4 from J, leaving 5 bases between them. The CDR3 contains 10 residues. Germline CDR1 LNHDA, CDR2 SQIVND (reference sequence). The CDR3 spells CASGPYGYTF. CDR3 bases: TGTGCCAGTGGTCCCTATGGCTACACCTTC.

V gene TRBV28 combines with J gene TRBJ1-1; a weak D match, TRBD1 (6 bases). This CDR3 has 12 residues. CDR1 and CDR2 (germline): MDHEN, SYDVKM. Trimming left V 0 bases short and J 11 bases short, with 10 bases between. The CDR3 sequence: CASSLWQGLAFF. As DNA, the CDR3 is TGTGCCAGCAGTTTATGGCAGGGGCTGGCTTTCTTT. The whole variable domain, filled in from reference TRBV28 and TRBJ1-1, reads DVKVTQSSRYLVKRTGEKVFLECVQDMDHENMFWYRQDPGLGLRLIYFSYDVKMKEKGDIPEGYSVSREKKERFSLILESASTNQTSMYLCASSLWQGLAFFGQGTRLTVV.

The chain uses TRBV30 and TRBJ1-5; unclear D gene. V lost 2 bases, J lost 3 bases, and 8 bases lay in between. CDR3 length equals 13 residues. Germline V lookup: CDR1 GTSNPN, CDR2 SVGIG (reference sequence). CDR3 sequence reads: CAWSRGNNQPQHF. CDR3 sequence (DNA): TGTGCCTGGAGTCGCGGTAACAATCAGCCCCAGCATTTT. Full variable domain (outside the CDR3, taken from reference TRBV30 and TRBJ1-5): SQTIHQWPATLVQPVGSPLSLECTVEGTSNPNLYWYRQAAGRGLQLLFYSVGIGQISSEVPQNLSASRPQDRQFILSSKKLLLSDSGFYLCAWSRGNNQPQHFGDGTRLSIL.

The chain recombines TRBV15 with TRBJ1-2; D is ambiguous. Deletions cut 5 bases from V and 8 bases from J, with 18 bases between. Germline CDR1 LNHNV, CDR2 YYDKDF (reference sequence). The CDR3 sequence is 14 residues long. The CDR3 DNA reads TGTGCCACCAGCGAACGTGTTGGGGTAGTAGGCTACACCTTC. Translating gives CATSERVGVVGYTF.

V and J are TRBV4-2 and TRBJ2-3; 7 bases map to TRBD2. CDR3 length: 15 amino acids. Unmatched junction bases numbered 4, after V lost 4 bases and J lost 0 bases. The germline gives CDR1 LGHNA, CDR2 YNFKEQ. The CDR3 coding sequence is TGTGCCAGCAGCCCACGCGGGGGTAGCACAGATACGCAGTATTTT. This sequence encodes CASSPRGGSTDTQYF.

The chain uses TRBV7-9 and TRBJ2-7; 9 bases are a match to TRBD2. V gave up 5 bases and J gave up 1 base; unmatched junction bases: 12. CDR3 size: 17 residues. Germline CDR1 is SEHNR and CDR2 is FQNEAQ (reference sequence). The CDR3 region is CASSLPGGRAGSYEQYF. The CDR3 DNA sequence: TGTGCCAGCAGCCTCCCAGGCGGGAGGGCCGGGTCCTACGAGCAGTACTTC.

The chain recombines TRBV27 with TRBJ1-6; 7 bases are a match to TRBD1. The trim removed 6 bases at V and 7 bases at J, leaving 18 bases unmatched. In germline, CDR1 is MNHEY, CDR2 SMNVEV (reference sequence). This CDR3 contains 18 residues. The CDR3 here is CASRPGASRQGGNSPLHF. CDR3 nucleotides: TGTGCCAGCAGACCGGGGGCGTCCAGACAGGGAGGAAATTCACCCCTCCACTTT.

This chain uses TRBV11-3 with TRBJ1-2; D is undetermined. The CDR3 spans 15 residues. The ends were cut back, 1 base at V and 2 bases at J, with 11 bases in the middle. Germline V gives CDR1 SGHNT, CDR2 YENEEA. CDR3 DNA: TGTGCCAGCAGCTTAGGTCTCAGGAAAAACTATGGCTACACCTTC. It codes for CASSLGLRKNYGYTF. Variable domain in full (rest from reference TRBV11-3 and TRBJ1-2): EAGVVQSPRYKIIEKKQPVAFWCNPISGHNTLYWYLQNLGQGPELLIRYENEEAVDDSQLPKDRFSAERLKGVDSTLKIQPAELGDSAVYLCASSLGLRKNYGYTFGSGTRLTVV.

As to this clone: The sample holds other DNA sequences that translate to the same CDR3. This chain joins TRBV11-2 and TRBJ2-7; 12 bases align to TRBD2. The CDR3 sequence is 15 residues long. Trimming removed 5 bases from V and 6 bases from J; junction bases left unmatched: 8. CDR1 is SGHAT, CDR2 FQNNGV, per germline. The CDR3 spells CASSPPPGLAGEQYF. The CDR3 region has the DNA TGTGCCAGCAGCCCACCCCCGGGACTAGCGGGCGAGCAGTACTTC.

The rearrangement joins TRBV6-5 to TRBJ2-2; D ambiguous. CDR3 length: 12 residues. Deletions cut 3 bases from V and 6 bases from J, with 5 bases between. Germline CDR1 reads MNHEY; CDR2 reads SVGAGI. The chain's CDR3 is CASSYLPGELFF. CDR3 DNA sequence: TGTGCCAGCAGTTATCTTCCCGGGGAGCTGTTTTTT.

CDR3 residues: CASSLVGSKPGELFF. The CDR3 bases are TGTGCCAGCAGCTTAGTCGGGTCAAAACCCGGGGAGCTGTTTTTT. The chain couples TRBV11-3 to TRBJ2-2; D is ambiguous. Germline V gene sequence: CDR1 SGHNT, CDR2 YENEEA. The CDR3 spans 15 residues. The V end was cut by 1 base, the J end by 6 bases, with 12 bases between.

The rearrangement joins TRBV11-2 to TRBJ2-2; no clear D gene. V lost 2 bases and J 0 bases, leaving 10 bases between the germline ends. The CDR3 length is 16 residues. The V gene's germline CDR1 is SGHAT and CDR2 FQNNGV. CDR3 loop: CASSLSANSNTGELFF. As DNA, the CDR3 is TGTGCCAGCAGCTTATCCGCGAACTCGAACACCGGGGAGCTGTTTTTT.

V gene TRBV15 combines with J gene TRBJ1-1, with a tentative D call TRBD1 (6 bases). The germline V gene has CDR1 LNHNV and CDR2 YYDKDF (reference sequence). The V end was cut by 0 bases, the J end by 1 base, with 12 bases between. The CDR3 sequence is 16 residues long. In DNA form, the CDR3 reads TGTGCCACCAGCAGAGATGATGGGGGACAGAACACTGAAGCTTTCTTT. Amino acids: CATSRDDGGQNTEAFF.

The V call is TRBV28, the J call TRBJ1-5; D not resolved. CDR1 and CDR2 from the germline V gene are MDHEN and SYDVKM. The CDR3 consists of 14 residues. Trimming stripped 5 bases from V and 6 bases from J, with 14 bases between. The CDR3, as DNA: TGTGCCAGCAGTGGGATCCGCCCCGGTCAGCCCCAGCATTTT. This codes for CASSGIRPGQPQHF.

The sample holds one count of this clone. The rearrangement links TRBV18 to TRBJ1-2; no reliable D call. The CDR3 is 16 amino acids. The V and J ends lost 2 bases and 7 bases respectively, with 20 bases between them. Germline values: CDR1 KGHSH, CDR2 LQKENI. For the CDR3, the DNA is TGTGCCAGCTCACCATCTCTCGGGGAGTTGGGTGGTGGCTACACCTTC. This encodes CASSPSLGELGGGYTF.

The V gene is TRBV2, the J gene TRBJ1-2, with TRBD1 matching over 9 bases. The CDR3 spans 14 residues. With V trimmed by 6 bases and J by 9 bases, 11 bases remained unmatched. Looked up from germline, CDR1 is SNHLY and CDR2 is FYNNEI. The CDR3 coding sequence is TGTGCCAGCAGAAACCACAGGGGGCGACTTAGCTACACCTTC. This codes for CASRNHRGRLSYTF.

J is TRBJ2-1 and V is TRBV6-1, with D hard to call. The CDR3 sequence is 14 residues long. Deletions cut 8 bases from V and 4 bases from J, with 15 bases between. Germline V CDR1 and CDR2: MNHNS, SASEGT. The CDR3 region is CASLPRTEYNEQFF. In nucleotides, the CDR3 is TGTGCCAGCCTTCCCCGGACGGAATACAATGAGCAGTTCTTC.

This clone was counted between two and nine times. The rearrangement links TRBV30 to TRBJ1-5, with 7 bases lining up with TRBD1. The ends lost 3 bases at V and 7 bases at J; junction bases unmatched: 9. CDR1 and CDR2 from the germline V gene are GTSNPN and SVGIG (reference sequence). This CDR3 is built from 14 residues. The CDR3 DNA is TGTGCCTGGAGCGACTACAGGGGTTGGCAGCCCCAGCATTTT. This codes for CAWSDYRGWQPQHF.